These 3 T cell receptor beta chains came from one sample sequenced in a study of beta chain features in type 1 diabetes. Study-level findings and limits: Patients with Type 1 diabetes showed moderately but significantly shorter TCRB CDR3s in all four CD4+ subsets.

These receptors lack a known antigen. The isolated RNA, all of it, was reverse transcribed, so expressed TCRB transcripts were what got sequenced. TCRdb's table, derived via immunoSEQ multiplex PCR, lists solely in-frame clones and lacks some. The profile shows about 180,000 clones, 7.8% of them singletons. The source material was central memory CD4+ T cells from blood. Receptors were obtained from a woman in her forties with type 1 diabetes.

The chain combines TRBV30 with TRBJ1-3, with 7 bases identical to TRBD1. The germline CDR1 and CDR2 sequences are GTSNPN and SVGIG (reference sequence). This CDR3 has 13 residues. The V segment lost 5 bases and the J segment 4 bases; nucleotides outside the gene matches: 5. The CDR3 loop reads CAWATGPGNTIYF. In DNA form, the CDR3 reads TGTGCCTGGGCGACAGGGCCAGGAAACACCATATATTTT.

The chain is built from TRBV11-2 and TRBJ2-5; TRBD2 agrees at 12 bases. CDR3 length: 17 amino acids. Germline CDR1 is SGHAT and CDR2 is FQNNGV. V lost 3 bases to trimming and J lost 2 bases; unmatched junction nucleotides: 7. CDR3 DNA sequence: TGTGCCAGCAGCTTTGGGATCGGACTAGCGGGACAAGAGACCCAGTACTTC. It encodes CASSFGIGLAGQETQYF.

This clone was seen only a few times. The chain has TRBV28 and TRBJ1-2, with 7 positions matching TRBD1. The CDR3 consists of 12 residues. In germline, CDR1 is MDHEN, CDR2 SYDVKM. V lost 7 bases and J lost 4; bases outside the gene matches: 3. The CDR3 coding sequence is TGTGCCAGCACCGGGACAGTCTATGGCTACACCTTC. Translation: CASTGTVYGYTF.